This T cell receptor beta chain was observed in a study of cytomegalovirus exposure and HLA in healthy donors. Turning to the study itself: The study's early data release held tens of millions of unique TCRs from HLA-typed donors.

A remark on this clone: What it binds is not known.

The study ran its PCR with 60 Vbeta and 13 Jbeta primers. Measured with immunoSEQ multiplex PCR; TCRdb has only the in-frame clones, and not every one. The sample has fewer than 250,000 clones; over 65% are singletons. General observations from the study: Most TCR sequences proved rare, with some public TCRs found in many donors. Sequencing likely generated an artifact that appeared as a cluster of highly shared sequence variants. An Asian-associated ancestry cluster reportedly showed fewer N-insertions than the approximately 600-donor mean in a later analysis.

This CDR3 has 19 residues. The V gene end was trimmed by 4 bases and the J gene end by 0 bases; junction bases not matched to a gene: 16. Germline CDR1 reads MDHEN; CDR2 reads SYDVKM. Sample: PBMCs. This clonotype was sampled from a man aged 40-55 years in good health and CMV-seronegative. The chain combines TRBV28 with TRBJ2-3; 7 nucleotides line up with TRBD2. The chain's CDR3 is CASSSLRVAGTHSTDTQYF. For the CDR3, the DNA is TGTGCCAGCAGTTCCCTGAGAGTAGCGGGTACCCATAGCACAGATACGCAGTATTTT.